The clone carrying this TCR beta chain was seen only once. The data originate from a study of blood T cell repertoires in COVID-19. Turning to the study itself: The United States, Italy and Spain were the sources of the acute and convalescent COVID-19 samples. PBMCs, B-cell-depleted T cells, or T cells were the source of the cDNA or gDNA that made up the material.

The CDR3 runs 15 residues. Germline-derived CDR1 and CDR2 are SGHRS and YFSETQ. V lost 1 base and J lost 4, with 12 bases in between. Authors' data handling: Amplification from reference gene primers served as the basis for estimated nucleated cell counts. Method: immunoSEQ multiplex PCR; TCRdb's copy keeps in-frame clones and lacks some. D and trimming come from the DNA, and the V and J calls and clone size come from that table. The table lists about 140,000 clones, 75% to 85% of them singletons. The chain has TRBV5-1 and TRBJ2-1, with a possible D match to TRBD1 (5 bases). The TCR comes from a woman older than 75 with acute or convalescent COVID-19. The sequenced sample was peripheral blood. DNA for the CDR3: TGCGCCAGCAGCTTGAGCAGGGTCCTGTACAATGAGCAGTTCTTC. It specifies CASSLSRVLYNEQFF.